A selection of T cell receptor beta chains follows, all from one sample in a study of PD-1 blockade in mismatch repair-deficient tumors. Libraries were prepared by immunoSEQ multiplex PCR; TCRdb keeps only in-frame clonotypes and omits some of them. Among 55,000 to 85,000 clones listed, more than 75% were seen once. Sequenced material: peripheral blood, taken 2 weeks after starting pembrolizumab. The receptor source for this set is an adult with mismatch repair-deficient cancer. The CDR3 runs from the conserved cysteine through the conserved F or W. The D gene is left open where the match is weak. Clone size is stated in some rows and not others, as once, few, many or a class when expanded.

cdr3_length: 13; d_call: -; clone_size: -; v_call: TRBV27; j_call: TRBJ1-2; cdr3_nt: TGTGCCAGCAGTCCCGGACTTAACTATGGCTACACCTTC; cdr3_aa: CASSPGLNYGYTF
cdr3_length: 13; d_call: -; clone_size: few; v_call: TRBV14; j_call: TRBJ2-7; cdr3_nt: TGTGCCAGCAGCCAATACCGAACGTACGAGCAGTACTTC; cdr3_aa: CASSQYRTYEQYF
cdr3_length: 11; d_call: -; clone_size: -; v_call: TRBV7-9; j_call: TRBJ1-1; cdr3_nt: TGTGCCAGCAGCTTAGTGGGAGGAGCTTTCTTT; cdr3_aa: CASSLVGGAFF
cdr3_length: 15; d_call: -; clone_size: -; v_call: TRBV19; j_call: TRBJ1-4; cdr3_nt: TGTGCCAGTACCCGGGGCTTGACTACTAATGAAAAACTGTTTTTT; cdr3_aa: CASTRGLTTNEKLFF
cdr3_length: 16; d_call: -; clone_size: -; v_call: TRBV2; j_call: TRBJ1-3; cdr3_nt: TGTGCCAGCACTGAAGGGCCACAACGCTCTGGAAACACCATATATTTT; cdr3_aa: CASTEGPQRSGNTIYF
cdr3_length: 13; d_call: -; clone_size: -; v_call: TRBV28; j_call: TRBJ1-5; cdr3_nt: TGTGCCAGCAGTTTTAGCTCCAATCAGCCCCAGCATTTT; cdr3_aa: CASSFSSNQPQHF
cdr3_length: 12; d_call: -; clone_size: -; v_call: TRBV29-1; j_call: TRBJ2-7; cdr3_nt: TGCAGCGTTGTTGGCAGGGTTACCGAGCAGTACTTC; cdr3_aa: CSVVGRVTEQYF
cdr3_length: 13; d_call: -; clone_size: -; v_call: TRBV14; j_call: TRBJ2-1; cdr3_nt: TGTGCCAGCAGCCAGGTCCAGTACGAGGGGCAGTTCTTC; cdr3_aa: CASSQVQYEGQFF
cdr3_length: 15; d_call: TRBD2; clone_size: few; v_call: TRBV7-9; j_call: TRBJ2-7; cdr3_nt: TGTGCCAGCAGCTTAGTCTCGGGAGGACACTACGAGCAGTACTTC; cdr3_aa: CASSLVSGGHYEQYF
cdr3_length: 15; d_call: -; clone_size: once; v_call: TRBV18; j_call: TRBJ1-2; cdr3_nt: TGTGCCAGCTCAATCGCAGGGAATCTCGGCTATGGCTACACCTTC; cdr3_aa: CASSIAGNLGYGYTF
cdr3_length: 14; d_call: -; clone_size: -; v_call: TRBV7-9; j_call: TRBJ1-4; cdr3_nt: TGTGCCAGCAGCTCCGGCCGCGAGAATGAAAAACTGTTTTTT; cdr3_aa: CASSSGRENEKLFF
cdr3_length: 16; d_call: TRBD2; clone_size: many; v_call: TRBV2; j_call: TRBJ2-7; cdr3_nt: TGTGCCAGCAGTGATGTTCCTAGCGGGAGCTCCTACGAGCAGTACTTC; cdr3_aa: CASSDVPSGSSYEQYF
cdr3_length: 12; d_call: -; clone_size: -; v_call: TRBV18; j_call: TRBJ2-6; cdr3_nt: TGTGCCAGCCCGTCCGGGGCCAACGTCCTGACTTTC; cdr3_aa: CASPSGANVLTF
cdr3_length: 13; d_call: TRBD1; clone_size: -; v_call: TRBV10-3; j_call: TRBJ1-1; cdr3_nt: TGTGCCAAACAACAGGGGGTCGACACTGAAGCTTTCTTT; cdr3_aa: CAKQQGVDTEAFF
cdr3_length: 16; d_call: TRBD2; clone_size: once; v_call: TRBV5-4; j_call: TRBJ2-1; cdr3_nt: TGTGCCAGCAGCTTTCTCTCTAGCGGGAGGACCAATGAGCAGTTCTTC; cdr3_aa: CASSFLSSGRTNEQFF
cdr3_length: 16; d_call: -; clone_size: -; v_call: TRBV6-1; j_call: TRBJ1-4; cdr3_nt: TGTGCCAGCAGTGTGTTTGCGGAGACCCTTACTGAAAAACTGTTTTTT; cdr3_aa: CASSVFAETLTEKLFF
cdr3_length: 15; d_call: TRBD2; clone_size: -; v_call: TRBV7-2; j_call: TRBJ2-7; cdr3_nt: TGTGCCAGCAGCCTCGGACTAGCGGGAGTCGACGAGCAGTACTTC; cdr3_aa: CASSLGLAGVDEQYF
cdr3_length: 13; d_call: -; clone_size: -; v_call: TRBV6-4; j_call: TRBJ2-3; cdr3_nt: TGTGCCACTCGTGGGCCTACTACAGATACGCAGTATTTT; cdr3_aa: CATRGPTTDTQYF
cdr3_length: 15; d_call: -; clone_size: -; v_call: TRBV6-1; j_call: TRBJ2-3; cdr3_nt: TGTGCCAGCACCCCCGGGGACTCCCGCACAGATACGCAGTATTTT; cdr3_aa: CASTPGDSRTDTQYF
cdr3_length: 14; d_call: -; clone_size: -; v_call: TRBV11-2; j_call: TRBJ1-2; cdr3_nt: TGTGCCAGCAGCGACTGGACGGTCCGTCAGGGCTACACCTTC; cdr3_aa: CASSDWTVRQGYTF
cdr3_length: 13; d_call: -; clone_size: -; v_call: TRBV25-1; j_call: TRBJ1-1; cdr3_nt: TGTGCCAGCAGTGAATATATGTTCACTGAAGCTTTCTTT; cdr3_aa: CASSEYMFTEAFF
cdr3_length: 17; d_call: TRBD2; clone_size: once; v_call: TRBV4-2; j_call: TRBJ2-7; cdr3_nt: TGTGCCAGCAGCCAAGATGGTGGAAGAGCGGGAGTGGGGGAGCAGTACTTC; cdr3_aa: CASSQDGGRAGVGEQYF
cdr3_length: 12; d_call: -; clone_size: -; v_call: TRBV6-5; j_call: TRBJ1-5; cdr3_nt: TGTGCCAGCACGGATAGTCCTCAGCCCCAGCATTTT; cdr3_aa: CASTDSPQPQHF